The clone carrying this T cell receptor (beta chain) turned up a few times. Its antigen is not known. The data derive from a study of lymphopenia after photon versus proton radiotherapy. Some clones are missing from TCRdb's copy, which holds only in-frame ones; the method was immunoSEQ multiplex PCR. Of tens of thousands of clones in the sample, 84% are singletons; the top ten hold 14%. The study, taken as a whole, reports: Only patients who died were analyzed for survival; proton advantage is unproven. After lymphocyte nadir, photon-treated repertoires showed oligoclonal expansion, especially CD8+ Temra. Larger post-nadir TCR diversity loss correlated inversely with survival in deceased patients. Photon-treated patients lost naive T cells and TCR diversity; proton-treated stayed stable.

The ends were cut back, 7 bases at V and 1 base at J, with 16 bases in the middle. This CDR3 spans 15 amino acids. CDR1 LNHDA and CDR2 SQIVND come from the germline V gene (reference sequence). The V gene is TRBV19, the J gene TRBJ1-1; a possible D gene is TRBD1 (5 bases). This clonotype was sampled from a woman aged 65 to 85 with pancreatic cancer. The specimen was peripheral blood, collected from a patient treated with proton-based radiotherapy. The CDR3 DNA is TGTGCCAGTACCCCGTATGGGACCACGAACACTGAAGCTTTCTTT. This codes for CASTPYGTTNTEAFF.